The source of this T cell receptor (beta chain) is a study of shared clonotypes between healthy human individuals. Study as a whole: Every donor yielded three CD4 naive, three CD4 memory, two CD8 naive and one CD8 memory plate. Study results and caveats: It was observed that roughly 4.8% of naive CD4 clonotypes were shared across a handful of donors.

The data were produced by immunoSEQ multiplex PCR, yet TCRdb's version contains in-frame clones alone and is incomplete. There are roughly 700,000 clones in the sample; 90% occur only once, and about a third lies in the top ten. The V end lost 0 bases, the J end lost 6 bases, and 12 bases lay between the germline ends. In germline, CDR1 is MNHEY, CDR2 SVGAGI. The CDR3 runs to 15 residues. The table lists this clone with a few counts. Its antigen remains unidentified. Combining CD45RO+ cells with CCR7-negative CD45RA+ TemRA cells gave CD8 memory. This receptor was identified in a young man in good health. Some clones in this sample may be carry-over from other donors' samples. Sequencing was done on a sample of memory CD8+ T cells from PBMCs. Stated subset: CD45RO+ cells pooled with CCR7-negative TemRA cells. The rearrangement uses TRBV6-5 and TRBJ1-5; D is ambiguous. CDR3 in DNA: TGTGCCAGCAGTTACTCGATCGAGGGCGGTCAGCCCCAGCATTTT. Translation gives CASSYSIEGGQPQHF.